This T cell receptor (beta chain) was profiled in a study of metastatic and nonmetastatic thyroid tumors. All patients were treatment-naive before thyroid surgery. This clone showed up many times. What it binds is not known. Study-level points and caveats: Malignant tumors reportedly showed significantly higher TCR beta diversity than benign nodules in both blood and tumor.

This CDR3 spans 13 amino acids. In germline, CDR1 is LNHNV, CDR2 YYDKDF (reference sequence). V was trimmed by 6 bases and J by 5 bases, leaving 11 bases between them. TCRdb redid the clone calls on the PCR reads using MiXCR. The sample contains over 15,000 clones, 15% to 20% of which appear only once. Sample: blood. This chain uses TRBV15 with TRBJ1-5; D is unresolved. The receptor was isolated from a male donor with papillary thyroid cancer or a benign thyroid nodule (not recorded which). Some clones in this sample may be carry-over from other donors' samples. CDR3 region: CATSWLRDQPQHF. The CDR3, as DNA: TGTGCCACCAGTTGGCTTCGGGATCAGCCCCAGCATTTT.